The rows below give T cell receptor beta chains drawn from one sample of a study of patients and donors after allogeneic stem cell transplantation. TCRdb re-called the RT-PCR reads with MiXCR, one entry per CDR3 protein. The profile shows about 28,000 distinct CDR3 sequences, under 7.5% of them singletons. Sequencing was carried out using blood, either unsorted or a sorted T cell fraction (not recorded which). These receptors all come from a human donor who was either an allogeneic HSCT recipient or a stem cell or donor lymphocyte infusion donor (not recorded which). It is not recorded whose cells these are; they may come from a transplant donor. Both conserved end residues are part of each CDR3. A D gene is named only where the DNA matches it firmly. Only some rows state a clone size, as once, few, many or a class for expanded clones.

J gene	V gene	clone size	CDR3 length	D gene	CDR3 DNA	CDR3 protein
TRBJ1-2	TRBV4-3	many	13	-	TGCGCCAGCAGCCAAGTGGCAGGGCGCGGCTACACCTTC	CASSQVAGRGYTF
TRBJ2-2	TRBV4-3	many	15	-	TGCGCCAGCAGCCAGGGCAGGGGACCCACCGGGGAGCTGTTTTTT	CASSQGRGPTGELFF
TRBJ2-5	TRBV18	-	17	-	TGTGCCAGCTCACCATTGGACACAGGGATAAGTCGAGAGACCCAGTACTTC	CASSPLDTGISRETQYF
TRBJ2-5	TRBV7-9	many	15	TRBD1	TGTGCCAGCAGCTTGGTACCGACAGGGAAAGAGACCCAGTACTTC	CASSLVPTGKETQYF
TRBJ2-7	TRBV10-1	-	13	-	TGCGCCAGCAGTGCCCCGGACGGACACGAGCAGTACTTC	CASSAPDGHEQYF
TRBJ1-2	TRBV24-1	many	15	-	TGTGCCACCAGTGATTCGGGGGCAGCCGACTATGGCTACACCTTC	CATSDSGAADYGYTF
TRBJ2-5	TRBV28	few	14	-	TGTGCCAGCAGTGATGGACCGGCTATAGGAGGCCAGTACTTC	CASSDGPAIGGQYF
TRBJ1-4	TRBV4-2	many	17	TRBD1	TGTGCCAGCAGCCAAGATCGGTGGGGACAGAGGAATGAAAAACTGTTTTTT	CASSQDRWGQRNEKLFF
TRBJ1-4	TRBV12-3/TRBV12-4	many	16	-	TGTGCCAGCAGTCCCGGACTTCTGACTGGTGGTGAAAAACTGTTTTTT	CASSPGLLTGGEKLFF
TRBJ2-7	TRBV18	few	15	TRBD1	TGTGCCAGCTCACCCACCGGGACAGGGGCCTACGAGCAGTACTTC	CASSPTGTGAYEQYF
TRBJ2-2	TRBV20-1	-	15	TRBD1	TGCAGTGCTAGAATAGGGACAGGGGGCACCGGGGAGCTGTTTTTT	CSARIGTGGTGELFF
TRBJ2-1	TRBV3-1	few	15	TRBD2	TGTGCCAGCAGCCAACTAGCGGGAATCTACAATGAGCAGTTCTTC	CASSQLAGIYNEQFF
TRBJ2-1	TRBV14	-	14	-	TGTGCCAGCAGCTACCAAAGGGGTTACAATGAGCAGTTCTTC	CASSYQRGYNEQFF
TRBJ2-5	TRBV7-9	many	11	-	TGTGCCAGCACCCCGGGCGAGACCCAGTACTTC	CASTPGETQYF
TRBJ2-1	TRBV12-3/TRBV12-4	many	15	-	-	CASSSSVFSYNEQFF
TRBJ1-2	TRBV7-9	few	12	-	TGTGCCAGTCGACAAGGAGAATATGGCTACACCTTC	CASRQGEYGYTF
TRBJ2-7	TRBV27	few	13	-	TGTGCCAGCACACGTCAGGGCACCTACGAGCAGTACTTC	CASTRQGTYEQYF
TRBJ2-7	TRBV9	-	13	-	TGTGCCAGCAGCCCGTCCCCGTCCCAGGAGCAGTACTTC	CASSPSPSQEQYF
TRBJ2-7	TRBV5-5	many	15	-	TGTGCCAGCAGCTTGGGGGGACTGCGAGACGGGGAGCAGTACTTC	CASSLGGLRDGEQYF
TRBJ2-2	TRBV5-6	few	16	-	TGTGCCAGCAGCTTGTTTGGTCGTGCGAACACCGGGGAGCTGTTTTTT	CASSLFGRANTGELFF
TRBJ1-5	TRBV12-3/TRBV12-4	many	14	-	TGTGCCAGCAGTTTGGCAGGGAACAATCAGCCCCAGCATTTT	CASSLAGNNQPQHF
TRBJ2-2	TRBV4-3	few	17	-	TGCGCCAGCAGCCAAGATAAACCAGGGCCTAACACCGGGGAGCTGTTTTTT	CASSQDKPGPNTGELFF
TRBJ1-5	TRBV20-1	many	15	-	TGCAGTGCTAGAGATCGGCGGTATAGCAATCAGCCCCAGCATTTT	CSARDRRYSNQPQHF
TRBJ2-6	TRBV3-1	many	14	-	TGTGCCAGCGGGGCGGTATCTGGGGCCAACGTCCTGACTTTC	CASGAVSGANVLTF
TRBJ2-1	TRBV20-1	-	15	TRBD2	TGCAGTGCTAGCACCCACCTAGCGGGCTACAATGAGCAGTTCTTC	CSASTHLAGYNEQFF